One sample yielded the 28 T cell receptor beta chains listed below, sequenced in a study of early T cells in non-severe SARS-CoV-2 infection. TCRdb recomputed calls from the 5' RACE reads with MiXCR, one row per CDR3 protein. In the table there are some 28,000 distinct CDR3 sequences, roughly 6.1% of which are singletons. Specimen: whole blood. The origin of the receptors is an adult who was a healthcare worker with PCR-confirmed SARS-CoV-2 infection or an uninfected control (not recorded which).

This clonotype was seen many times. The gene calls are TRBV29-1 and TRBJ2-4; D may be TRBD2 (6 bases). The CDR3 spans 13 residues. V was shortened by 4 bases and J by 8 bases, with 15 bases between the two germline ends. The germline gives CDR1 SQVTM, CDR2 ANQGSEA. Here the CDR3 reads CSVGGGGTDIQYF. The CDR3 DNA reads TGCAGCGTTGGTGGTGGCGGGACTGACATTCAGTACTTC.

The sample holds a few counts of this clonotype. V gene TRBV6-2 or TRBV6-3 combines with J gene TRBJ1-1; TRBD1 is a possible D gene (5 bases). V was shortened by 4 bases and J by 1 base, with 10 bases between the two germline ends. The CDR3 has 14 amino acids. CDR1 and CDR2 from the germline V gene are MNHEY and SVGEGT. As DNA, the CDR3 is TGTGCCAGCAGTTCGGGGGTCGAGAACACTGAAGCTTTCTTT. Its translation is CASSSGVENTEAFF.

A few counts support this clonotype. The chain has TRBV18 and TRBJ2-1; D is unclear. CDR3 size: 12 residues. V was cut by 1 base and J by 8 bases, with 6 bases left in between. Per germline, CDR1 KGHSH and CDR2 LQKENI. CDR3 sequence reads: CASSPQTYEQFF. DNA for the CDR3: TGTGCCAGCTCACCACAGACTTATGAGCAGTTCTTC.

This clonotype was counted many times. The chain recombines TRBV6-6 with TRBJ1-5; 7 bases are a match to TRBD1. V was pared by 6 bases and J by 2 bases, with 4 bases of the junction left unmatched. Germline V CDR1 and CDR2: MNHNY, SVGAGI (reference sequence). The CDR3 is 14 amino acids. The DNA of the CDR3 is TGTGCCAGCAGGGGGGGGACAGGCAATCAGCCCCAGCATTTT. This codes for CASRGGTGNQPQHF.

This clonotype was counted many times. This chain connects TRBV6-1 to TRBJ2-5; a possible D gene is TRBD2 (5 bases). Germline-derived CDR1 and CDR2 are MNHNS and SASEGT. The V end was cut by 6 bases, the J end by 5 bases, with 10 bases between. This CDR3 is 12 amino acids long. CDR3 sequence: CASRTTGETQYF. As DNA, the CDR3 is TGTGCCAGCAGGACAACGGGGGAGACCCAGTACTTC.

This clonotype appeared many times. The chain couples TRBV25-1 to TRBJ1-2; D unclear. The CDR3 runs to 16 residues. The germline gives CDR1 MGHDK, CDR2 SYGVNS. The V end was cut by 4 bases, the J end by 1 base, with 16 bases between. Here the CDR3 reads CASSGPTLSYNYGYTF. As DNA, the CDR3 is TGTGCCAGCAGTGGGCCAACACTATCCTATAACTATGGCTACACCTTC.

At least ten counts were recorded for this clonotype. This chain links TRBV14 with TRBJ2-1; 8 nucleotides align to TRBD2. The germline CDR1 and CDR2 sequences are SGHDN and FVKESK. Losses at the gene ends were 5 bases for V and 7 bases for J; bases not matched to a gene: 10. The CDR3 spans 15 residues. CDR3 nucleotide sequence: TGTGCCAGCAGCTCCTTAGCGGGGCGCGGGAATGAGCAGTTCTTC. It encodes CASSSLAGRGNEQFF.

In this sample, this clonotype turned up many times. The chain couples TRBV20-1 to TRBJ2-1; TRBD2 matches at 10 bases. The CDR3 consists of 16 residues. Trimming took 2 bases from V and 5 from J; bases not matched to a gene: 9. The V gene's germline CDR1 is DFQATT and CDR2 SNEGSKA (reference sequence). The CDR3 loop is CSARSSLAGSHNEQFF. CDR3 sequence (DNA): TGCAGTGCTAGAAGCTCACTAGCGGGAAGCCACAATGAGCAGTTCTTC.

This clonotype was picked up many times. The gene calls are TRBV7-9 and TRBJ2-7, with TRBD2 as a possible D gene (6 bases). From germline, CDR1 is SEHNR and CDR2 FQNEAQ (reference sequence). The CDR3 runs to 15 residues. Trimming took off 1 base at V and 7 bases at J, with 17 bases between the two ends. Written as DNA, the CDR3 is TGTGCCAGCAGCTTAGGCAGCGGGTCCTCCGGTGAGCAGTACTTC. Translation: CASSLGSGSSGEQYF.

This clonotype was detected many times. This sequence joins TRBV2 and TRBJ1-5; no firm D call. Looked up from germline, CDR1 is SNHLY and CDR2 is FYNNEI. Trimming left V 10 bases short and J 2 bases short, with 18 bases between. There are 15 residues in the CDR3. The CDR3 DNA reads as TGTGCCACCAACCGGGATCAACGGGGCAATCAGCCCCAGCATTTT. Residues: CATNRDQRGNQPQHF.

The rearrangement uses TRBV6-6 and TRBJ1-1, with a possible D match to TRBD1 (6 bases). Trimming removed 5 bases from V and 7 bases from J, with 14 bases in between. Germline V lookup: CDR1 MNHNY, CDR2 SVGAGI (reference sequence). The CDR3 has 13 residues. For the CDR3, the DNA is TGTGCCAGCAGTGACAACAGGGACCGTGAAGCTTTCTTT. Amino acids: CASSDNRDREAFF.

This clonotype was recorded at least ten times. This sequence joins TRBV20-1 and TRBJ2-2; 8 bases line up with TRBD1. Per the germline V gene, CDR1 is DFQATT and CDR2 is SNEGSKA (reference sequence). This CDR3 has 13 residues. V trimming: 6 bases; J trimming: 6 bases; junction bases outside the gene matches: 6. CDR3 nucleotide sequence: TGCAGTGCAACCGACAGGGGATCCGGGGAGCTGTTTTTT. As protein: CSATDRGSGELFF.

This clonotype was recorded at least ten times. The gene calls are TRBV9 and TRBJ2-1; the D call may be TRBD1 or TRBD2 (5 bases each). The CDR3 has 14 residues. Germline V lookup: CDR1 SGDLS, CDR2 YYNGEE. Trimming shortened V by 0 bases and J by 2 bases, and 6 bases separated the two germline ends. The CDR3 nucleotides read TGTGCCAGCAGCGTAGGGGGGACCTACAATGAGCAGTTCTTC. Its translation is CASSVGGTYNEQFF.

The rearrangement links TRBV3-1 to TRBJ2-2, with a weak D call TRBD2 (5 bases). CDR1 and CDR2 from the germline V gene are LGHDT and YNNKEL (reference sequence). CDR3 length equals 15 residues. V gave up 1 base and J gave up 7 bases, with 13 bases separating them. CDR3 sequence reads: CASSQVNSGVGELFF. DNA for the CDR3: TGTGCCAGCAGCCAAGTAAACTCCGGGGTCGGGGAGCTGTTTTTT.

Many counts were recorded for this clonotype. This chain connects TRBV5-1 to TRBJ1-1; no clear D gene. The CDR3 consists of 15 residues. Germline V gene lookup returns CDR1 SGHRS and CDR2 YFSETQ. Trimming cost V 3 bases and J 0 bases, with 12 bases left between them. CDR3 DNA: TGCGCCAGCAGCTCGGACTTTTTTTTGAACACTGAAGCTTTCTTT. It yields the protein CASSSDFFLNTEAFF.

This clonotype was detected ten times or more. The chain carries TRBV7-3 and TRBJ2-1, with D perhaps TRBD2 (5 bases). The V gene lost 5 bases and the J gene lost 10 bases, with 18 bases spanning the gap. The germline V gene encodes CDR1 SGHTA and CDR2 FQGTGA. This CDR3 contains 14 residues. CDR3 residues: CASSQYVRGNEQFF. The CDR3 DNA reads TGTGCCAGCAGCCAATATGTTCGGGGAAACGAGCAGTTCTTC.

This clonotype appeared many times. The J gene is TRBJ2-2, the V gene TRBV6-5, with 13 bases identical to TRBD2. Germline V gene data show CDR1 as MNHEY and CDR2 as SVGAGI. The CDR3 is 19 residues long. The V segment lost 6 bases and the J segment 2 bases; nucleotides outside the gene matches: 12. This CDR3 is CASSHSRTSGGPNTGELFF. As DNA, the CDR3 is TGTGCCAGCAGCCACAGCCGGACTAGCGGGGGACCAAACACCGGGGAGCTGTTTTTT.

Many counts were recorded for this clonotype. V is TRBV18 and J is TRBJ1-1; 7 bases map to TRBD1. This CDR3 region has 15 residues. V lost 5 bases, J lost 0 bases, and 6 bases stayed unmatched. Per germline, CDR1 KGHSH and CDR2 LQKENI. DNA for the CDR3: TGTGCCAGCTCAATGGACAGGAGAATGAACACTGAAGCTTTCTTT. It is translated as CASSMDRRMNTEAFF.

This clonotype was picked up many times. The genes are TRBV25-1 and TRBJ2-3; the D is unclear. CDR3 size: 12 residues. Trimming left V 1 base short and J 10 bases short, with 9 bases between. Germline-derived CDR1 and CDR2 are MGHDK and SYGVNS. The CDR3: CASSESTFSQYF. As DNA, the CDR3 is TGTGCCAGCAGTGAATCCACCTTTTCGCAGTATTTT.

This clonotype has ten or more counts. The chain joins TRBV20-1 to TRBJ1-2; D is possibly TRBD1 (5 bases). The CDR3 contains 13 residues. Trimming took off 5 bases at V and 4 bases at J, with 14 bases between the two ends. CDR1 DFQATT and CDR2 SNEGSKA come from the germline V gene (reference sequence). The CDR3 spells CSAWDGNTYGYTF. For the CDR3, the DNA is TGCAGTGCTTGGGACGGGAACACCTATGGCTACACCTTC.

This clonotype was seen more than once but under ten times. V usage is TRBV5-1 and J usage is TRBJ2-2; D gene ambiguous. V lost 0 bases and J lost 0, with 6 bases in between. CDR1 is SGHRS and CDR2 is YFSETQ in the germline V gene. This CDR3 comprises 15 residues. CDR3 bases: TGCGCCAGCAGCTTGGGTCGCTCGAACACCGGGGAGCTGTTTTTT. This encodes CASSLGRSNTGELFF.

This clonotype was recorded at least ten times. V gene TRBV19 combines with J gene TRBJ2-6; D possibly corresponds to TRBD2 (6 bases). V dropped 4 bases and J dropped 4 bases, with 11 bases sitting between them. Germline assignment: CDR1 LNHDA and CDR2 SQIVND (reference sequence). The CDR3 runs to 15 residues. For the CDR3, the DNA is TGTGCCAGTAGTACCACCCGGGGGGGGGCCAACGTCCTGACTTTC. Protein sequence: CASSTTRGGANVLTF.

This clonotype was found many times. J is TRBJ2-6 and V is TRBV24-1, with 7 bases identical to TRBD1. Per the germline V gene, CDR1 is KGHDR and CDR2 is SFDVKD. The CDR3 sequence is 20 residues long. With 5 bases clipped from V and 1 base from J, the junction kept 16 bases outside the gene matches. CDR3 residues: CATSGAPGTASYSGANVLTF. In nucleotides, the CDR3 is TGTGCCACCAGTGGGGCCCCGGGGACAGCCTCCTATTCTGGGGCCAACGTCCTGACTTTC.

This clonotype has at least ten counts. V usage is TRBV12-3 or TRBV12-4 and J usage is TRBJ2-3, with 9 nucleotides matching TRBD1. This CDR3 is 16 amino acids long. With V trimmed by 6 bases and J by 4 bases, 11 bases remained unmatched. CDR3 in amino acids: CASSRTGGGGPDTQYF. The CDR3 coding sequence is TGTGCCAGCAGCAGAACAGGGGGCGGGGGCCCAGATACGCAGTATTTT.

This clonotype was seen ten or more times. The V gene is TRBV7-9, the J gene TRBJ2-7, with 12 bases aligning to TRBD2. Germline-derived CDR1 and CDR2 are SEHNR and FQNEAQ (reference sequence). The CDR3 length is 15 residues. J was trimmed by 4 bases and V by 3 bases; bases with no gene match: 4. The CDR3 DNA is TGTGCCAGCAGCTTCACTAGCGGGGGGCAATACGAGCAGTACTTC. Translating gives CASSFTSGGQYEQYF. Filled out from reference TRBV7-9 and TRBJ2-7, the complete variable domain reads DTGVSQNPRHKITKRGQNVTFRCDPISEHNRLYWYRQTLGQGPEFLTYFQNEAQLEKSRLLSDRFSAERPKGSFSTLEIQRTEQGDSAMYLCASSFTSGGQYEQYFGPGTRLTVT.

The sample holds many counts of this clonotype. The DNA for the CDR3 is TGTGCCATCAGCGCCGCTCCGCCGACTAGCGGGGGCACAGATACGCAGTATTTT. Translating gives CAISAAPPTSGGTDTQYF. The J gene is TRBJ2-3, the V gene TRBV10-3, with 11 bases that match TRBD2. Per the germline V gene, CDR1 is ENHRY and CDR2 is SYGVKD. CDR3 size: 18 residues. V lost 6 bases, J lost 1 base, and 12 bases stayed unmatched.

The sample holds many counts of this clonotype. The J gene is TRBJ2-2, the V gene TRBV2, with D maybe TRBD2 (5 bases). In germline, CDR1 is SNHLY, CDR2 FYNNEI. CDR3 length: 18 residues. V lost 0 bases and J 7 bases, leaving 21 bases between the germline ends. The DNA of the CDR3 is TGTGCCAGCAGTGAAGCGCCTTCGGGGTCAGTGGTACGCGGGGAGCTGTTTTTT. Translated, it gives CASSEAPSGSVVRGELFF. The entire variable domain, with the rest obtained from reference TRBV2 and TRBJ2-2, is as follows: EPEVTQTPSHQVTQMGQEVILRCVPISNHLYFYWYRQILGQKVEFLVSFYNNEISEKSEIFDDQFSVERPDGSNFTLKIRSTKLEDSAMYFCASSEAPSGSVVRGELFFGEGSRLTVL.

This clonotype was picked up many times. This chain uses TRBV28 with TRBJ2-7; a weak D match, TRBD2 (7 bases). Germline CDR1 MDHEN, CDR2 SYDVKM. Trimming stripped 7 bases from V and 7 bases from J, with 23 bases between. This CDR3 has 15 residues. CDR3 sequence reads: CASKGRNRDYVEQYF. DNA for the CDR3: TGTGCCAGCAAAGGGAGAAACAGGGACTACGTAGAGCAGTACTTC. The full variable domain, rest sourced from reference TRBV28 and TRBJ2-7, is DVKVTQSSRYLVKRTGEKVFLECVQDMDHENMFWYRQDPGLGLRLIYFSYDVKMKEKGDIPEGYSVSREKKERFSLILESASTNQTSMYLCASKGRNRDYVEQYFGPGTRLTVT.